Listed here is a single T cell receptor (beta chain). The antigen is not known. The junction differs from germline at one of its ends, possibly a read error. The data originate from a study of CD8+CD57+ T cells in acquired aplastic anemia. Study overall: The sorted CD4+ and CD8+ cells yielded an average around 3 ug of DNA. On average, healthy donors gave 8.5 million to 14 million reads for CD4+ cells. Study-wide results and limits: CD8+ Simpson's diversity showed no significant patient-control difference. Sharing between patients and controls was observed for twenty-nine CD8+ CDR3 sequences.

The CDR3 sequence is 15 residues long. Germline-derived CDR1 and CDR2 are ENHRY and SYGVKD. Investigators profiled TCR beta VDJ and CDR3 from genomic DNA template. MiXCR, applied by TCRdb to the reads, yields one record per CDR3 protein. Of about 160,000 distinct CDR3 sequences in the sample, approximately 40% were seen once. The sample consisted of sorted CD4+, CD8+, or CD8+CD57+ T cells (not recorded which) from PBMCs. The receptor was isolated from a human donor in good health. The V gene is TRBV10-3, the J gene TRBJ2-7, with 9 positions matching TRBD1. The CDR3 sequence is CASSVQQGAGYEQYF. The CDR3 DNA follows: TGTGCCAGCAGTGTACAACAGGGGGCGGGGTACGAGCAGTACTTC.